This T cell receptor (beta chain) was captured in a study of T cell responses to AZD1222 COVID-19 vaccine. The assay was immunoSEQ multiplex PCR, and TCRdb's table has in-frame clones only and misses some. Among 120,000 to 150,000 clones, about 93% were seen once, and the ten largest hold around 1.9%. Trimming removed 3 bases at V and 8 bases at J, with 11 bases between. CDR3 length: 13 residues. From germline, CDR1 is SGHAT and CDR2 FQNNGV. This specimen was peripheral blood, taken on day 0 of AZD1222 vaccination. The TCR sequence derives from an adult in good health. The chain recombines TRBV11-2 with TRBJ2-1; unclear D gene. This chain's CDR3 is CASSFRPSDEQFF. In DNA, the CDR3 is TGTGCCAGCAGCTTTCGTCCGTCCGATGAGCAGTTCTTC.